Listed below are T cell receptor beta chains from one sample, sequenced in a study of T cells in Graves' hyperthyroidism and ophthalmopathy. TCRdb reprocessed the multiplex PCR reads with MiXCR, giving one entry per CDR3 protein. The sample lists 700,000 or so distinct CDR3 sequences, about 15% seen once, with about 12% in the top ten. Sequenced: blood. All receptors come from a woman aged 45-59 years with Graves' ophthalmopathy. Both conserved end residues are part of each CDR3. The D gene is left open where the match is weak. Some rows have no size entry. The others give once, few or many, or a class for an expanded clone.

d_call | clone_size | j_call | v_call | cdr3_nt | cdr3_aa
. | many | TRBJ2-3 | TRBV5-8 | TGTGCCAGCAGCTCTCAACGTAGCACAGATACGCAGTATTTT | CASSSQRSTDTQYF
TRBD2 | few | TRBJ2-2 | TRBV5-1 | TGCGCCAGCAGCTCATTTCCCCTAGCGGAGTACACCGGGGAGCTGTTTTTT | CASSSFPLAEYTGELFF
. | . | TRBJ2-1 | TRBV5-4 | TGTGCCAGCAGCGTGGGGATGGCGGAATCGATCGATGAGCAGTTCTTC | CASSVGMAESIDEQFF
TRBD2 | . | TRBJ2-5 | TRBV6-5 | TGTGCCAGCAGTTACGGGACTAGCGGGAGGTCCCCACAGTACTTC | CASSYGTSGRSPQYF
TRBD2 | many | TRBJ2-1 | TRBV28 | TGTGCCAGCAGTTTCACCCCTGGAGCGGGAGGTGGGAATGAGCAGTTCTTC | CASSFTPGAGGGNEQFF
. | . | TRBJ1-3 | TRBV5-5 | TGTGCCAGCAGCTTCGGATCCACCTCTTGGGCGCTTGGAAACACCATATATTTT | CASSFGSTSWALGNTIYF
TRBD2 | . | TRBJ2-4 | TRBV11-2 | TGTGCCAGCAGCTTCCCTCGGGGGACTAGCTCAATAAACATTCAGTACTTC | CASSFPRGTSSINIQYF
. | . | TRBJ1-3 | TRBV5-1 | TGCGCCAGCAGCTTCGGACCCGGCTCTGGAAACACCATATATTTT | CASSFGPGSGNTIYF
TRBD2 | few | TRBJ2-1 | TRBV7-9 | TGTGCCAGCAGCAAAACTAGCGGGACCTCCTACAATGAGCAGTTCTTC | CASSKTSGTSYNEQFF
. | few | TRBJ2-4 | TRBV7-2 | TGTGCCAGCAGCTCGTCCCGGCTAGCCAAAAACATTCAGTACTTC | CASSSSRLAKNIQYF
TRBD2 | . | TRBJ2-3 | TRBV29-1 | TGCAGCGTTGAACTAGCGGGAAGGCCAGATACGCAGTATTTT | CSVELAGRPDTQYF
. | many | TRBJ1-2 | TRBV2 | TGTGCCCGGGAGGGGGACTATGGCTACACCTTC | CAREGDYGYTF
. | few | TRBJ1-5 | TRBV6-2/TRBV6-3 | TGTGCCAGCAGTTATTCAGGGAGTCGGCAGCCCCAGCATTTT | CASSYSGSRQPQHF
. | . | TRBJ1-4 | TRBV19 | TGTGCCAGTAGTACGTTAGGGGATTCGCGGGAACTGTTTTTT | CASSTLGDSRELFF
TRBD1 | . | TRBJ2-2 | TRBV7-9 | TGTGCCAGCAGCTCGGACCGGGACAGGGGGCTGGCCGTGGAGCTGTTTTTT | CASSSDRDRGLAVELFF
TRBD1 | . | TRBJ1-2 | TRBV5-5 | TGTGCCAGCAGCTTTGGGACAGGGGGCCGAGGCTACACCTTC | CASSFGTGGRGYTF
. | . | TRBJ1-1 | TRBV29-1 | TGCAGCGTTGTAGGTCTGAGGGGGAACACTGAAGCTTTCTTT | CSVVGLRGNTEAFF
. | few | TRBJ2-2 | TRBV19 | TGTGCCAGTAGTCACATAGACGCCGGGGAGCTGTTTTTT | CASSHIDAGELFF
. | many | TRBJ1-5 | TRBV2 | TGTGCCAGCAGTGAATCGCGGGGGGGTCAGCCCCAGCATTTT | CASSESRGGQPQHF
. | . | TRBJ2-1 | TRBV12-3/TRBV12-4 | TGTGCCAGCAGTTTCTACGGGAGAGGGTACAATGAGCAGTTCTTC | CASSFYGRGYNEQFF
. | . | TRBJ2-3 | TRBV7-9 | TGTGCCAGCAGCCGAATTGCAGATACGCAGTATTTT | CASSRIADTQYF
. | many | TRBJ2-5 | TRBV12-3/TRBV12-4 | TGTGCCAGCAGAGGCAGGGTGGAGACCCAGTACTTC | CASRGRVETQYF
TRBD2 | . | TRBJ2-1 | TRBV12-3/TRBV12-4 | TGTGCCAGCAGTAGACTAGCGGTTCCCGGTATAGATGAGCAGTTCTTC | CASSRLAVPGIDEQFF
TRBD2 | many | TRBJ2-1 | TRBV11-2 | TGTGCCAGCAGCTTCCGCCTTCAAAGCGGGAGCTCCTACAATGAGCAGTTCTTC | CASSFRLQSGSSYNEQFF
. | many | TRBJ2-5 | TRBV7-9 | TGTGCCAGCAGCTTACTTGAGACAGTGTACTTC | CASSLLETVYF
TRBD2 | many | TRBJ2-1 | TRBV20-1 | TGCAGTGCTAGCCTGATCACTAGCGGGAGGCACAATGAGCAGTTCTTC | CSASLITSGRHNEQFF
. | many | TRBJ2-7 | TRBV20-1 | TGCAGTACGAAAGGCCCGAGGGTTGACGAGCAGTACTTC | CSTKGPRVDEQYF
TRBD2 | many | TRBJ2-3 | TRBV28 | TGTGCCAGCAGCTTTACTAGCGGGAGAGGTGATACGCAGTATTTT | CASSFTSGRGDTQYF
. | many | TRBJ1-2 | TRBV4-2 | TGTGCCAGCAGCCCGATGGGGTCAGCAAGATATGGCTACACCTTC | CASSPMGSARYGYTF
. | . | TRBJ2-2 | TRBV24-1 | TGTGCCACTCGGGCGGGCCGGGGGCGCACCGGGGAGCTGTTTTTT | CATRAGRGRTGELFF
. | . | TRBJ2-7 | TRBV6-2/TRBV6-3 | TGTGCCAGCATACCCGGACCCTCCTACGAGCAGTACTTC | CASIPGPSYEQYF
. | many | TRBJ2-7 | TRBV7-2 | TGTGCCAGCAGCTTATCTCGAGCGGGCGGAGGTGGGCAGTACTTC | CASSLSRAGGGGQYF
TRBD2 | many | TRBJ2-1 | TRBV27 | TGTGCCAGCAGCTATAGCGGGAGGGCCGATGAGCAGTTCTTC | CASSYSGRADEQFF
. | . | TRBJ2-7 | TRBV25-1 | TGTGCCAGCCGGGGGTACACCAGATCCGAGCAGTACTTC | CASRGYTRSEQYF
. | . | TRBJ2-7 | TRBV20-1 | TGCAGTGCAAATAGGGAGATAGCGTCCTACGAGCAGTACTTC | CSANREIASYEQYF
. | many | TRBJ2-5 | TRBV28 | TGTGCCAGCAGTTTAGATATCAGGAGCCAGTACTTC | CASSLDIRSQYF
TRBD2 | once | TRBJ2-4 | TRBV19 | TGTGCCAGTAGTGCGGGACTAGTCACAAACATTCAGTACTTC | CASSAGLVTNIQYF
. | many | TRBJ2-7 | TRBV7-9 | TGTGCCAGCAGCCCTAAACCCTACGAGCAGTACTTC | CASSPKPYEQYF
TRBD1 | . | TRBJ2-3 | TRBV9 | TGTGCCAGCAGCCGCGTCCGGGACAGGGGAGGCCCTAGCACAGATACGCAGTATTTT | CASSRVRDRGGPSTDTQYF
. | . | TRBJ2-2 | TRBV20-1 | TGCAGTGCTAGTGCGGGCGGCCCTTCCACCGGGGAGCTGTTTTTT | CSASAGGPSTGELFF
TRBD1 | many | TRBJ2-2 | TRBV20-1 | TGCAGTGCTAGAGATCCCCCCGACAGGGACGGGGAGCTGTTTTTT | CSARDPPDRDGELFF
. | many | TRBJ1-6 | TRBV28 | TGTGCCAGCATAGACATCTTGAATTCACCCCTCCACTTT | CASIDILNSPLHF
TRBD1 | . | TRBJ2-5 | TRBV24-1 | TGTGCCACCAGTGAGTGGACAGGCGTGGAGACCCAGTACTTC | CATSEWTGVETQYF
TRBD1 | many | TRBJ1-4 | TRBV7-2 | TGTGCCAGCAGCGCATCAGGGGGCTCTGAAAAACTGTTTTTT | CASSASGGSEKLFF
TRBD1 | many | TRBJ1-1 | TRBV20-1 | TGCAGTGCTAGAGTTCTGGACAGGGATGCCCCTGAAGCTTTCTTT | CSARVLDRDAPEAFF
. | many | TRBJ2-3 | TRBV10-3 | TGTGCCATCAACGGAGAAGGCACAGATACGCAGTATTTT | CAINGEGTDTQYF
TRBD1 | many | TRBJ1-1 | TRBV28 | TGTGCCAGCAGTTTTGAAGGGGGCAGGACGGACACTGAAGCTTTCTTT | CASSFEGGRTDTEAFF
. | few | TRBJ2-2 | TRBV7-3 | TGTGCCTCGGGAAACCGGGGAGTACCGACCGGGGAGCTGTTTTTT | CASGNRGVPTGELFF
. | many | TRBJ2-7 | TRBV7-2 | TGTGCCAGCAGCTTAATTTCTACAGAACCGTACGAGCAGTACTTC | CASSLISTEPYEQYF
. | few | TRBJ2-3 | TRBV4-3 | TGCGCCAGCAGCCAAGAGGTGGGAGGCACAGATACGCAGTATTTT | CASSQEVGGTDTQYF
TRBD2 | many | TRBJ2-7 | TRBV20-1 | TGCAGTGCTAGAGTCCCTAGCGGGAGGGCCAGGTTTGAGCAGTACTTC | CSARVPSGRARFEQYF
. | . | TRBJ1-5 | TRBV2 | TGTGCCAGCAGTGGGGGGGTCTGGCCTGTCTATAGCAATCAGCCCCAGCATTTT | CASSGGVWPVYSNQPQHF